This is a list of T cell receptor beta chains from one sample in a study of beta chain features in type 1 diabetes. This table comes from immunoSEQ multiplex PCR, and its TCRdb copy is limited to in-frame clones, with some not included. The sample shows around 250,000 clones, 68% of them seen only once. Input material: naive CD4+ T cells from blood. The receptors were sampled from a man aged 25-45 years in good health. CDR3s include the opening cysteine and the closing phenylalanine or tryptophan. Each record gives: clone size, D gene, V gene, J gene, CDR3 DNA, CDR3 protein. D genes are given only for firm matches. The size of a clone is reported for some rows only, either as once, few or many, or as a class for expanded clones.

abundance: NA
d_gene: TRBD2
v_gene: TRBV29-1
j_gene: TRBJ2-7
CDR3nt: TGCAGCGTTGGAACTAGCGGCTTCTACGAGCAGTACTTC
CDR3aa: CSVGTSGFYEQYF

abundance: NA
d_gene: NA
v_gene: TRBV15
j_gene: TRBJ2-1
CDR3nt: TGTGCCACCAGCAGACCTCCCCAGGCGCAGTTCTTC
CDR3aa: CATSRPPQAQFF

abundance: NA
d_gene: NA
v_gene: TRBV7-2
j_gene: TRBJ1-2
CDR3nt: TGTGCCAGCAGCCACACCCGGGGTGCTGGCTACACCTTC
CDR3aa: CASSHTRGAGYTF

abundance: NA
d_gene: TRBD2
v_gene: TRBV13
j_gene: TRBJ2-3
CDR3nt: TGTGCCAGCAGCCCCCGGACTAGCGGGGGAGACACAGATACGCAGTATTTT
CDR3aa: CASSPRTSGGDTDTQYF

abundance: NA
d_gene: NA
v_gene: TRBV9
j_gene: TRBJ2-1
CDR3nt: TGTGCCAGCAGCGTAGGGGGAGACTCCTACAATGAGCAGTTCTTC
CDR3aa: CASSVGGDSYNEQFF

abundance: NA
d_gene: NA
v_gene: TRBV30
j_gene: TRBJ2-3
CDR3nt: TGTGCCTGGAGTACTGGGACATCCACAGATACGCAGTATTTT
CDR3aa: CAWSTGTSTDTQYF

abundance: NA
d_gene: TRBD2
v_gene: TRBV29-1
j_gene: TRBJ2-1
CDR3nt: TGCAGCGCTACCGCCGGGACTAGCGGGGGCAATGAGCAGTTCTTC
CDR3aa: CSATAGTSGGNEQFF

abundance: NA
d_gene: NA
v_gene: TRBV9
j_gene: TRBJ2-5
CDR3nt: TGTGCCAGCAGCGTGAGCGCCAAGGATGCGATGGAGACCCAGTACTTC
CDR3aa: CASSVSAKDAMETQYF

abundance: NA
d_gene: TRBD1
v_gene: TRBV7-2
j_gene: TRBJ2-1
CDR3nt: TGTGCCAGCAGCCCAAAGGGGGCCGCCGCCTATGAGCAGTTCTTC
CDR3aa: CASSPKGAAAYEQFF

abundance: NA
d_gene: NA
v_gene: TRBV7-9
j_gene: TRBJ2-5
CDR3nt: TGTGCCAGCAGCCTAAAGGCTAGTTCCGGGCAAGAGACCCAGTACTTC
CDR3aa: CASSLKASSGQETQYF

abundance: NA
d_gene: NA
v_gene: TRBV2
j_gene: TRBJ2-1
CDR3nt: TGTGCCACCAACAGAGTCAATGAGCAGTTCTTC
CDR3aa: CATNRVNEQFF

abundance: NA
d_gene: TRBD1
v_gene: TRBV9
j_gene: TRBJ1-6
CDR3nt: TGTGCCAGCAGCGTAGGGGGACAGGGATCTTCACCCCTCCACTTT
CDR3aa: CASSVGGQGSSPLHF

abundance: few
d_gene: NA
v_gene: TRBV30
j_gene: TRBJ1-1
CDR3nt: TGTGCCTGGAGCTCTATAGGACGGCTCTGGGCTTTCTTT
CDR3aa: CAWSSIGRLWAFF

abundance: NA
d_gene: NA
v_gene: TRBV7-9
j_gene: TRBJ1-3
CDR3nt: TGTGCCAGCAGCTTATCTGGAAACACCATATATTTT
CDR3aa: CASSLSGNTIYF

abundance: NA
d_gene: TRBD2
v_gene: TRBV4-3
j_gene: TRBJ2-7
CDR3nt: TGCGCCAGCAGCCAAGCACTGGCGGGAGGAGGTGAGCAGTACTTC
CDR3aa: CASSQALAGGGEQYF

abundance: NA
d_gene: TRBD1
v_gene: TRBV9
j_gene: TRBJ2-7
CDR3nt: TGTGCCAGCAGCGTAGCTAAAACAGGGGGAGAGCAGTACTTC
CDR3aa: CASSVAKTGGEQYF

abundance: NA
d_gene: TRBD1
v_gene: TRBV27
j_gene: TRBJ2-7
CDR3nt: TGTGCCAGCAGTTTATCATGGGGACAGGGATCCGAGCAGTACTTC
CDR3aa: CASSLSWGQGSEQYF

abundance: few
d_gene: NA
v_gene: TRBV7-2
j_gene: TRBJ2-1
CDR3nt: TGTGCCAGCAGCCTTCCCGGGGGCCTAAATGAGCAGTTCTTC
CDR3aa: CASSLPGGLNEQFF

abundance: few
d_gene: NA
v_gene: TRBV29-1
j_gene: TRBJ2-7
CDR3nt: TGCAGCGTTTGTGATTTGGTGGGAGACGAGCAGTACTTC
CDR3aa: CSVCDLVGDEQYF

abundance: NA
d_gene: TRBD2
v_gene: TRBV30
j_gene: TRBJ2-3
CDR3nt: TGTGCCTGGAGTTCCGGGGGGGCACCCGATACGCAGTATTTT
CDR3aa: CAWSSGGAPDTQYF

abundance: few
d_gene: NA
v_gene: TRBV7-2
j_gene: TRBJ2-7
CDR3nt: TGTGCCAGCAGCTTGGACTCGGCCAGCTCCTACGAGCAGTACTTC
CDR3aa: CASSLDSASSYEQYF

abundance: NA
d_gene: NA
v_gene: TRBV30
j_gene: TRBJ2-7
CDR3nt: TGTGCCTGGAGTGTTGGGCATTCCTCCGAGCAGTACTTC
CDR3aa: CAWSVGHSSEQYF

abundance: NA
d_gene: NA
v_gene: TRBV29-1
j_gene: TRBJ2-2
CDR3nt: TGCAGCGTTGAAGGGCAGCGTACCGGGGAGCTGTTTTTT
CDR3aa: CSVEGQRTGELFF

abundance: NA
d_gene: TRBD1
v_gene: TRBV29-1
j_gene: TRBJ2-1
CDR3nt: TGCAGCGTCGCGACAGGGGCGAGCTCCTACAATGAGCAGTTCTTC
CDR3aa: CSVATGASSYNEQFF

abundance: NA
d_gene: TRBD2
v_gene: TRBV5-4
j_gene: TRBJ2-3
CDR3nt: TGTGCCAGCAGCGGACTAGCGGGGGCCATCACAGATACGCAGTATTTT
CDR3aa: CASSGLAGAITDTQYF

abundance: NA
d_gene: TRBD2
v_gene: TRBV7-2
j_gene: TRBJ2-1
CDR3nt: TGTGCCAGCAGCACCTCTAGCGGGAGCGGCCACAATGAGCAGTTCTTC
CDR3aa: CASSTSSGSGHNEQFF

abundance: NA
d_gene: TRBD2
v_gene: TRBV6-6
j_gene: TRBJ2-3
CDR3nt: TGTGCCAGCAGTTTAGCGGGAGTAGGTGATACGCAGTATTTT
CDR3aa: CASSLAGVGDTQYF

abundance: few
d_gene: NA
v_gene: TRBV25-1
j_gene: TRBJ1-1
CDR3nt: TGTGCCAGCAGTGCCCGGGGAGTTAACACTGAAGCTTTCTTT
CDR3aa: CASSARGVNTEAFF

abundance: few
d_gene: NA
v_gene: TRBV30
j_gene: TRBJ2-1
CDR3nt: TGTGCCTGGAGTGGACTTCCCTACAATGAGCAGTTCTTC
CDR3aa: CAWSGLPYNEQFF

abundance: NA
d_gene: NA
v_gene: TRBV14
j_gene: TRBJ2-1
CDR3nt: TGTGCCAGCAGCCAGAGGCCAGGAGAGCAGTTCTTC
CDR3aa: CASSQRPGEQFF

abundance: NA
d_gene: NA
v_gene: TRBV30
j_gene: TRBJ2-1
CDR3nt: TGTGCCTGGAGTAGTCTGAGGGGGCGAGCGGGCTACAATGAGCAGTTCTTC
CDR3aa: CAWSSLRGRAGYNEQFF

abundance: NA
d_gene: NA
v_gene: TRBV7-2
j_gene: TRBJ2-4
CDR3nt: TGTGCCAGCAGCCCGGCCTCCAGGGCCAAAAACATTCAGTACTTC
CDR3aa: CASSPASRAKNIQYF

abundance: NA
d_gene: NA
v_gene: TRBV30
j_gene: TRBJ2-1
CDR3nt: TGTGCCGGTCAGGGGAGCTCCTACAATGAGCAGTTCTTC
CDR3aa: CAGQGSSYNEQFF

abundance: NA
d_gene: NA
v_gene: TRBV20-1
j_gene: TRBJ2-1
CDR3nt: TGCAGTGCTAGCGGGAAGCAGTTCTTC
CDR3aa: CSASGKQFF

abundance: NA
d_gene: NA
v_gene: TRBV9
j_gene: TRBJ1-2
CDR3nt: TGTGCCAGCAGCGCCGACTATAGTGGCTACACCTTC
CDR3aa: CASSADYSGYTF

abundance: few
d_gene: NA
v_gene: TRBV5-4
j_gene: TRBJ2-1
CDR3nt: TGTGCCAGCAGCCTAGGGACTGCCTCCTACAATGAGCAGTTCTTC
CDR3aa: CASSLGTASYNEQFF

abundance: NA
d_gene: TRBD2
v_gene: TRBV9
j_gene: TRBJ2-5
CDR3nt: TGTGCCAGCAGCGCCCCCGGGGGAGGGGAGACCCAGTACTTC
CDR3aa: CASSAPGGGETQYF

abundance: NA
d_gene: TRBD2
v_gene: TRBV7-2
j_gene: TRBJ2-5
CDR3nt: TGTGCCAGCAGCATTAGCGGGGGGCAAGAGACCCAGTACTTC
CDR3aa: CASSISGGQETQYF

abundance: NA
d_gene: NA
v_gene: TRBV30
j_gene: TRBJ2-2
CDR3nt: TGTGCCTGGAGTCGATGGGGTAGCGGGAACACCGGGGAGCTGTTTTTT
CDR3aa: CAWSRWGSGNTGELFF

abundance: once
d_gene: NA
v_gene: TRBV7-2
j_gene: TRBJ2-5
CDR3nt: TGTGCCAGCAGCCCCCGCGGAGTTGGGGAGACCCAGTACTTC
CDR3aa: CASSPRGVGETQYF

abundance: few
d_gene: TRBD2
v_gene: TRBV5-4
j_gene: TRBJ2-1
CDR3nt: TGTGCCAGCAGCTTGTCCACTAGCGGGGGGTACAATGAGCAGTTCTTC
CDR3aa: CASSLSTSGGYNEQFF

abundance: NA
d_gene: TRBD1
v_gene: TRBV30
j_gene: TRBJ2-5
CDR3nt: TGTGCCTGGGTCGGACAGGGGCGAGAGACCCAGTACTTC
CDR3aa: CAWVGQGRETQYF

abundance: NA
d_gene: NA
v_gene: TRBV2
j_gene: TRBJ1-2
CDR3nt: TGTGCCAGCACCCTAGGAGGATTTGGCTACACCTTC
CDR3aa: CASTLGGFGYTF

abundance: NA
d_gene: TRBD2
v_gene: TRBV6-6
j_gene: TRBJ2-1
CDR3nt: TGTGCCAGCAGCCGGGGACTAGCGGGAGGTGAGCAGTTCTTC
CDR3aa: CASSRGLAGGEQFF

abundance: NA
d_gene: TRBD1
v_gene: TRBV7-8
j_gene: TRBJ2-7
CDR3nt: TGTGCCAGCGGCCTCATGGGGGCAGGGGGCTCCTACGAGCAGTACTTC
CDR3aa: CASGLMGAGGSYEQYF

abundance: NA
d_gene: TRBD2
v_gene: TRBV5-6
j_gene: TRBJ2-7
CDR3nt: TGTGCCAGCAGCCTTGGGACTAGCGGGAGTTACGAGCAGTACTTC
CDR3aa: CASSLGTSGSYEQYF

abundance: NA
d_gene: TRBD1
v_gene: TRBV27
j_gene: TRBJ2-7
CDR3nt: TGTGCCAGCAGTCCTCGACAGGGTTACTCCTACGAGCAGTACTTC
CDR3aa: CASSPRQGYSYEQYF

abundance: few
d_gene: TRBD1
v_gene: TRBV5-1
j_gene: TRBJ2-7
CDR3nt: TGCGCCAGCAGCTTCCGGGACAGGGACAACGAGCAGTACTTC
CDR3aa: CASSFRDRDNEQYF

abundance: NA
d_gene: NA
v_gene: TRBV30
j_gene: TRBJ2-5
CDR3nt: TGTGCCTGGAGTGGATACAAAGGGTCGGAGACCCAGTACTTC
CDR3aa: CAWSGYKGSETQYF

abundance: NA
d_gene: NA
v_gene: TRBV5-4
j_gene: TRBJ1-2
CDR3nt: TGTGCCAGCAGCTTCCCCCTTCAGTTAGATGGCTACACCTTC
CDR3aa: CASSFPLQLDGYTF

abundance: NA
d_gene: NA
v_gene: TRBV6-6
j_gene: TRBJ2-7
CDR3nt: TGTGCCAGCAGTTACGGGACTCCCGCCTACGAGCAGTACTTC
CDR3aa: CASSYGTPAYEQYF

abundance: NA
d_gene: TRBD2
v_gene: TRBV30
j_gene: TRBJ2-1
CDR3nt: TGTGCCTGGAGTCCGGCGGGAGCAGGCAATGAGCAGTTCTTC
CDR3aa: CAWSPAGAGNEQFF

abundance: NA
d_gene: NA
v_gene: TRBV21-1
j_gene: TRBJ2-3
CDR3nt: TGTGCCAGCAGCAAATGGAACCCCCTAGCGGGAGTTGGTAGAACGCAGTATTTT
CDR3aa: CASSKWNPLAGVGRTQYF